The 21 T cell receptor beta chains below come from one sample, sequenced in a study of blood T cell repertoires in COVID-19. Repertoires were generated with immunoSEQ multiplex PCR, while TCRdb's copy carries only in-frame clones and drops some. The data hold roughly 130,000 clones, with roughly 83% observed a single time. Sequenced: peripheral blood. These receptors were collected from a woman of 80 years or more with acute or convalescent COVID-19.

The genes are TRBV21-1 and TRBJ1-5; TRBD1 is the table's D call and was not checked against the DNA. TRBV21-1 is labeled a pseudogene. The CDR3 extends over 17 amino acids. DNA for the CDR3: TGTGCCAGCAGGGGGCTCGCCGGAGGGGGCGCCGATCAGCCCCAGCATTTT. This codes for CASRGLAGGGADQPQHF.

The chain has TRBV5-1 and TRBJ2-3; a possible D gene is TRBD2 (6 bases). Looked up from germline, CDR1 is SGHRS and CDR2 is YFSETQ. The CDR3 runs to 16 residues. The V gene lost 5 bases and the J gene lost 0 bases, with 16 bases spanning the gap. The CDR3 loop reads CASRDGAGTSTDTQYF. CDR3 DNA sequence: TGCGCCAGCAGAGACGGGGCGGGGACTAGCACAGATACGCAGTATTTT.

V usage is TRBV19 and J usage is TRBJ1-2, with 8 bases fitting TRBD1. Germline lookup yields CDR1 LNHDA and CDR2 SQIVND (reference sequence). This CDR3 comprises 17 residues. V gave up 4 bases and J gave up 0 bases; unmatched junction bases: 10. The DNA for the CDR3 is TGTGCCAGTAGTACCCCGACAGGGGCAGAGGCTAACTATGGCTACACCTTC. Translating it yields CASSTPTGAEANYGYTF.

The chain recombines TRBV5-6 with TRBJ2-2; 7 nucleotides line up with TRBD2. J lost 1 base, V lost 7 bases, and 1 base had no gene match. The CDR3 length is 13 residues. Germline CDR1 and CDR2: SGHDT and YYEEEE. For the CDR3, the DNA is TGTGCCAGCGGGGGGGTGAACACCGGGGAGCTGTTTTTT. It yields the protein CASGGVNTGELFF.

A few counts support this clone. The chain recombines TRBV13 with TRBJ2-1, with a tentative D call TRBD2 (6 bases). This CDR3 is built from 15 residues. Germline lookup yields CDR1 PRHDT and CDR2 FYEKMQ (reference sequence). Trimming pared 0 bases from V and 3 bases from J, leaving 9 bases between. CDR3 DNA sequence: TGTGCCAGCAGCTTAGGGTGGGGGGACTACAATGAGCAGTTCTTC. It codes for CASSLGWGDYNEQFF.

The sample holds one count of this clone. This chain uses TRBV7-3 with TRBJ2-2; 9 nucleotides agree with TRBD1. The CDR3 covers 17 residues. The germline V gene has CDR1 SGHTA and CDR2 FQGTGA. V lost 5 bases to trimming and J lost 7 bases; unmatched junction nucleotides: 14. CDR3 sequence: CASSRTADRGIDGELFF. The CDR3 nucleotides are TGTGCCAGCAGCCGGACCGCTGACAGGGGGATTGACGGGGAGCTGTTTTTT.

This clone was detected only once. This chain links TRBV18 with TRBJ2-3, with D tentatively TRBD1 (5 bases). Per the germline V gene, CDR1 is KGHSH and CDR2 is LQKENI. The CDR3 contains 14 residues. The V end was cut by 4 bases, the J end by 4 bases, with 12 bases between. The CDR3 is CASSQDIEADTQYF. The CDR3 DNA is TGTGCCAGCTCACAGGACATCGAAGCAGATACGCAGTATTTT.

V usage is TRBV6-2 or TRBV6-3 and J usage is TRBJ1-4, with D hard to call. The V end was cut by 0 bases, the J end by 8 bases, with 13 bases between. The CDR3 sequence is 15 residues long. The V gene's germline CDR1 is MNHEY and CDR2 SVGEGT. The CDR3 DNA reads as TGTGCCAGCAGTTACTCTTCACCTAGGAGAGAAAAACTGTTTTTT. Amino acid sequence: CASSYSSPRREKLFF.

Concerning this clone: The junction does not match germline at one end; this may be a read error. V is TRBV5-4 and J is TRBJ2-7; a possible D gene is TRBD2 (5 bases). Looked up from germline, CDR1 is SGHNT and CDR2 is YYREEE (reference sequence). The CDR3 contains 13 residues. CDR3 DNA: TGTGCCAGCAGCTTGCCCGCCGGGAATCCAAGGAACTTC. Amino acid sequence: CASSLPAGNPRNF. Combining the CDR3 with reference TRBV5-4 and TRBJ2-7 gives the whole variable domain ETGVTQSPTHLIKTRGQQVTLRCSSQSGHNTVSWYQQALGQGPQFIFQYYREEENGRGNFPPRFSGLQFPNYSSELNVNALELDDSALYLCASSLPAGNPRNFGPGTRLTVT.

The genes are TRBV19 and TRBJ2-1; TRBD2 aligns across 10 bases. The CDR3 has 16 residues. V lost 7 bases and J lost 3; bases outside the gene matches: 9. Germline V lookup: CDR1 LNHDA, CDR2 SQIVND (reference sequence). DNA of the CDR3: TGTGCCAGTATCAGCGGGGGGGCCCGGGGCTACAATGAGCAGTTCTTC. Its translation: CASISGGARGYNEQFF.

The sample holds one count of this clone. The chain has TRBV10-3 and TRBJ1-1; D may be TRBD1 (5 bases). V lost 0 bases and J 4 bases, leaving 12 bases between the germline ends. The CDR3 sequence is 15 residues long. Germline V gene data show CDR1 as ENHRY and CDR2 as SYGVKD. CDR3: CAISESGGWSTEAFF. The CDR3 DNA reads TGTGCCATCAGTGAGTCGGGGGGATGGAGCACTGAAGCTTTCTTT.

J is TRBJ2-7 and V is TRBV9; the match to TRBD2 covers 9 bases. The junction had 5 bases not matched to a gene; V was cut back by 5 bases and J by 2 bases. From germline, CDR1 is SGDLS and CDR2 YYNGEE. The CDR3 totals 14 residues. The CDR3 nucleotides read TGTGCCAGCAGTATAAGCGGGGGGCCCTACGAGCAGTACTTC. Translation gives CASSISGGPYEQYF.

This clone was observed many times. V is TRBV3-1 (or the pseudogene TRBV3-2) and J is TRBJ1-2; D possibly corresponds to TRBD1 (6 bases). Germline CDR1 is LGHDT and CDR2 is YNNKEL (reference sequence). Trimming cost V 3 bases and J 7 bases, with 12 bases left between them. This CDR3 is 13 amino acids long. The chain's CDR3 is CASSHTGLGGYTF. The CDR3 DNA reads TGTGCCAGCAGCCACACAGGGTTGGGTGGCTACACCTTC.

The chain combines TRBV27 with TRBJ1-4; weak D call: TRBD1 (6 bases). The germline V gene has CDR1 MNHEY and CDR2 SMNVEV (reference sequence). The ends were cut back, 3 bases at V and 8 bases at J, with 16 bases in the middle. The CDR3 runs to 15 residues. The CDR3 nucleotides are TGTGCCAGCAGTTTCCTCGGACAGAGAGGAGAAAAACTGTTTTTT. Residues: CASSFLGQRGEKLFF.

The rearrangement uses TRBV7-8 and TRBJ2-5, with D hard to call. Germline V lookup: CDR1 SGHVS, CDR2 FQNEAQ. Trimming removed 1 base from V and 2 bases from J, with 11 bases in between. The CDR3 sequence is 15 residues long. The DNA of the CDR3 is TGTGCCAGCAGCTTAGTTCCTAGTGGGCAAGAGACCCAGTACTTC. This sequence encodes CASSLVPSGQETQYF.

The genes are TRBV18 and TRBJ2-3; the match to TRBD1 covers 8 bases. Germline CDR1 reads KGHSH; CDR2 reads LQKENI. This CDR3 region has 15 residues. V lost 5 bases and J lost 1; bases outside the gene matches: 5. The DNA of the CDR3 is TGTGCCAGCTCAAGCGGACAGGGTGGCACAGATACGCAGTATTTT. Its translation: CASSSGQGGTDTQYF.

This chain uses TRBV5-5 with TRBJ2-7; D might be TRBD2 (6 bases). CDR3 length: 15 residues. In germline, CDR1 is SGHKS, CDR2 YYEKEE (reference sequence). Between the trimmed V and J ends, which lost 4 bases and 2 bases, there was a span of 16 bases. The CDR3 DNA reads as TGTGCCAGCAGCGGACCGGGACTCCTCGCCTACGAGCAGTACTTC. This translates into CASSGPGLLAYEQYF.

This chain connects TRBV7-3 to TRBJ2-2; D may be TRBD1 (7 bases). Germline-derived CDR1 and CDR2 are SGHTA and FQGTGA. V shed 8 bases and J shed 6 bases, with 22 bases lying between them. This CDR3 contains 16 residues. CDR3 in amino acids: CASRLWQGGLAGELFF. DNA for the CDR3: TGTGCCAGCCGCCTTTGGCAGGGGGGACTGGCCGGGGAGCTGTTTTTT.

The chain joins TRBV10-1 to TRBJ1-2; TRBD1 might be the D (5 bases). V lost 8 bases to trimming and J lost 0 bases, with 13 bases between them. Germline lookup yields CDR1 WNHNN and CDR2 SYGVQD (reference sequence). The CDR3 sequence is 14 residues long. CDR3 residues: CASLRRGSNYGYTF. CDR3 bases: TGCGCCAGCCTTAGGAGGGGATCTAACTATGGCTACACCTTC.

In nucleotides, the CDR3 is TGTGCCAGCAGTGCGGTGAACACTGAAGCTTTCTTT. It translates to CASSAVNTEAFF. The chain couples TRBV28 to TRBJ1-1; D gene uncertain. The CDR3 is made up of 12 amino acids. Trimming removed 5 bases from V and 0 bases from J, with 4 bases in between. Germline values: CDR1 MDHEN, CDR2 SYDVKM.

The V gene is TRBV30, the J gene TRBJ1-6, with a tentative D call TRBD1 (5 bases). The CDR3 runs to 13 residues. Per the germline V gene, CDR1 is GTSNPN and CDR2 is SVGIG (reference sequence). The V end was cut by 0 bases, the J end by 8 bases, with 8 bases between. The CDR3 sequence is CAWSVSGDSPLHF. For the CDR3, the DNA is TGTGCCTGGAGTGTCTCGGGGGATTCACCCCTCCACTTT.